The T cell receptor beta chain under discussion was sequenced for a study of cytomegalovirus exposure and HLA in healthy donors. Germline CDR1 reads MNHEY; CDR2 reads SVGAGI. V was shortened by 2 bases and J by 4 bases, with 8 bases between the two germline ends. The CDR3 consists of 14 residues. Using immunoSEQ multiplex PCR, the repertoire was profiled, and TCRdb retains in-frame clones only, with some absent. The data contain approximately 150,000 clones, more than 85% of them singletons. Whole-study findings and limits: The CMV antigen specificity of a few CMV-associated chains was confirmed through in vitro analysis. Both high specificity and high sensitivity reportedly marked the classifier's diagnosis of cytomegalovirus status. The study recorded over 150 TCR beta chains that were cytomegalovirus-associated. It was found in a later analysis that first-cohort TCR clusters tended to co-occur in the 120 validation repertoires.

Turning to this clone: Its antigen is unidentified.

Sequencing was done on a sample of PBMCs. This receptor was taken from a man younger than 35 in good health and CMV-seropositive. The gene calls are TRBV6-5 and TRBJ1-4; D is undetermined. In nucleotides, the CDR3 is TGTGCCAGCAGTTACACCAGAAGTAATGAAAAACTGTTTTTT. Its translation is CASSYTRSNEKLFF.